The 28 T cell receptor beta chains in this list originate from one sample, sequenced in a study of OX40 agonist ivuxolimab in advanced cancers. Sequencing was performed with immunoSEQ multiplex PCR; in TCRdb, only in-frame clones are kept and a portion is missing. The table records about 100,000 clones, more than 80% of them present only once. The specimen comprised CD4+ or CD8+ T cells sorted from blood, sampled in a trial of the OX40 agonist ivuxolimab. The receptors were sampled from an adult with an advanced solid tumor such as melanoma, head and neck, liver or kidney cancer.

The J gene is TRBJ1-3, the V gene TRBV7-9; TRBD1 might be the D (5 bases). The CDR3 is made up of 14 amino acids. Germline V CDR1 and CDR2: SEHNR, FQNEAQ (reference sequence). V lost 4 bases and J 2 bases, leaving 9 bases between the germline ends. The CDR3 sequence is CASSSDSTGNTIYF. In DNA form, the CDR3 reads TGTGCCAGCAGCTCTGACAGCACTGGAAACACCATATATTTT.

The chain couples TRBV2 to TRBJ2-1, with TRBD1 matching over 8 bases. Germline lookup yields CDR1 SNHLY and CDR2 FYNNEI. With V trimmed by 4 bases and J by 8 bases, 13 bases remained unmatched. This CDR3 contains 16 residues. As DNA, the CDR3 is TGTGCCAGCAGTGTGTCTAGGGACAGGAACCCCTATGAGCAGTTCTTC. It is translated as CASSVSRDRNPYEQFF.

This clone came up a few times. V gene TRBV18 combines with J gene TRBJ1-3; D might be TRBD1 (5 bases). V gave up 6 bases and J gave up 2 bases, with 14 bases separating them. This CDR3 has 15 amino acids. Germline CDR1 and CDR2: KGHSH and LQKENI. CDR3 DNA sequence: TGTGCCAGCTCCCCTCCGGGACGCCCTGGAAACACCATATATTTT. Its translation is CASSPPGRPGNTIYF.

The chain links TRBV30 to TRBJ1-2; D gene ambiguous. Trimming stripped 0 bases from V and 0 bases from J, with 11 bases between. CDR3 length: 15 amino acids. Germline values: CDR1 GTSNPN, CDR2 SVGIG (reference sequence). For the CDR3, the DNA is TGTGCCTGGAGTGTACCCCAAGGGACTAACTATGGCTACACCTTC. Protein product: CAWSVPQGTNYGYTF. Drawing the rest from reference TRBV30 and TRBJ1-2, the complete variable domain is SQTIHQWPATLVQPVGSPLSLECTVEGTSNPNLYWYRQAAGRGLQLLFYSVGIGQISSEVPQNLSASRPQDRQFILSSKKLLLSDSGFYLCAWSVPQGTNYGYTFGSGTRLTVV.

The chain combines TRBV5-1 with TRBJ2-1; D is possibly TRBD2 (5 bases). CDR3 length: 15 amino acids. Trimming took 4 bases from V and 0 from J, leaving 11 bases between them. Germline V gene lookup returns CDR1 SGHRS and CDR2 YFSETQ. The CDR3 loop reads CASSQDWSSYNEQFF. The CDR3 DNA follows: TGCGCCAGCAGCCAGGACTGGAGCTCCTACAATGAGCAGTTCTTC.

The chain combines TRBV7-2 with TRBJ2-1, with D perhaps matching TRBD1 or TRBD2 (5 bases each). V lost 5 bases, J lost 6 bases, and 11 bases lay in between. From germline, CDR1 is SGHTA and CDR2 FQGNSA. This CDR3 is built from 13 residues. The CDR3 loop reads CASSGDAPNEQFF. The DNA for the CDR3 is TGTGCCAGCAGCGGGGACGCCCCCAATGAGCAGTTCTTC. Filled out from reference TRBV7-2 and TRBJ2-1, the complete variable domain reads GAGVSQSPSNKVTEKGKDVELRCDPISGHTALYWYRQSLGQGLEFLIYFQGNSAPDKSGLPSDRFSAERTGGSVSTLTIQRTQQEDSAVYLCASSGDAPNEQFFGPGTRLTVL.

A note on this clone: Other nucleotide sequences from this sample produce the same CDR3. The V call is TRBV6-5, the J call TRBJ1-5, with no clear D. Germline V gene lookup returns CDR1 MNHEY and CDR2 SVGAGI. The germline V and J ends were trimmed by 0 bases and 1 base, with 4 bases remaining between them. The CDR3 sequence is 14 residues long. CDR3 amino acids: CASSYSASNQPQHF. Here the CDR3 DNA reads TGTGCCAGCAGTTACTCGGCGAGCAATCAGCCCCAGCATTTT.

The chain carries TRBV27 and TRBJ2-3, with D uncertain. Trimming removed 2 bases at V and 1 base at J, with 4 bases between. The CDR3 runs to 13 residues. CDR1 MNHEY and CDR2 SMNVEV come from the germline V gene (reference sequence). The CDR3 reads CASSLLRTDTQYF. The DNA for the CDR3 is TGTGCCAGCAGTTTACTTCGCACAGATACGCAGTATTTT.

The chain links TRBV7-6 to TRBJ2-1, with unresolved D. The CDR3 has 14 amino acids. The V gene lost 5 bases and the J gene lost 8 bases, with 16 bases spanning the gap. Germline CDR1 reads SGHVS; CDR2 reads FNYEAQ. The CDR3 here is CASSTSVVSDEQFF. The CDR3 DNA reads as TGTGCCAGCAGCACCTCGGTCGTCTCCGATGAGCAGTTCTTC.

The CDR3 loop reads CASSQDVQGNSGANVLTF. Written as DNA, the CDR3 is TGCGCCAGCAGCCAAGATGTACAGGGGAACTCTGGGGCCAACGTCCTGACTTTC. The J gene is TRBJ2-6, the V gene TRBV4-3; 7 bases are shared with TRBD1. The germline gives CDR1 LGHNA, CDR2 YSLEER. The CDR3 runs to 18 residues. Trimming at V came to 0 bases and at J to 0 bases, leaving 5 bases not matched to a gene.

The V call is TRBV5-1, the J call TRBJ1-6; no firm D call. CDR1 is SGHRS and CDR2 is YFSETQ in the germline V gene. CDR3 length equals 15 residues. V was pared by 0 bases and J by 6 bases, with 10 bases between. DNA for the CDR3: TGCGCCAGCAGCTTGGGGCCAGGAATTAATTCACCCCTCCACTTT. It is translated as CASSLGPGINSPLHF. Using reference TRBV5-1 and TRBJ1-6 for the parts outside the CDR3, the full variable domain is KAGVTQTPRYLIKTRGQQVTLSCSPISGHRSVSWYQQTPGQGLQFLFEYFSETQRNKGNFPGRFSGRQFSNSRSEMNVSTLELGDSALYLCASSLGPGINSPLHFGNGTRLTVT.

The chain joins TRBV6-6 to TRBJ2-1, with a tentative D call TRBD2 (5 bases). Trimming took 2 bases from V and 5 from J, leaving 7 bases between them. CDR3 length equals 13 residues. Germline V gene lookup returns CDR1 MNHNY and CDR2 SVGAGI (reference sequence). CDR3 coding DNA: TGTGCCAGCAGTTACGAGGGAAACAATGAGCAGTTCTTC. Amino acid sequence: CASSYEGNNEQFF.

The CDR3 nucleotides read TGTGCCAGCATGGACGGGGGGGCCGCAGATACGCAGTATTTT. Translated, it gives CASMDGGAADTQYF. The chain is built from TRBV5-4 and TRBJ2-3; the match to TRBD2 covers 8 bases. The CDR3 is made up of 14 amino acids. CDR1 is SGHNT and CDR2 is YYREEE in the germline V gene (reference sequence). The junction had 7 bases not matched to a gene; V was cut back by 6 bases and J by 4 bases. The full variable domain, completed using reference TRBV5-4 and TRBJ2-3, is ETGVTQSPTHLIKTRGQQVTLRCSSQSGHNTVSWYQQALGQGPQFIFQYYREEENGRGNFPPRFSGLQFPNYSSELNVNALELDDSALYLCASMDGGAADTQYFGPGTRLTVL.

The gene calls are TRBV11-2 and TRBJ2-2; D possibly corresponds to TRBD2 (5 bases). The CDR3 is 17 residues long. Germline V gives CDR1 SGHAT, CDR2 FQNNGV. V was pared by 0 bases and J by 5 bases, with 16 bases between. The CDR3 sequence: CASSLDMGKRGTGELFF. DNA for the CDR3: TGTGCCAGCAGCTTAGATATGGGGAAACGGGGAACCGGGGAGCTGTTTTTT.

In nucleotides, the CDR3 is TGTGCCAGCAGTTACGGACTCCGAAACACAGATACGCAGTATTTT. Amino acid sequence: CASSYGLRNTDTQYF. The J gene is TRBJ2-3, the V gene TRBV6-5, with D possibly being TRBD2 (5 bases). Germline CDR1 and CDR2: MNHEY and SVGAGI. The CDR3 is 15 amino acids. V lost 2 bases and J lost 2, with 11 bases in between.

The rearrangement joins TRBV11-2 to TRBJ2-5; 9 bases match TRBD2. This CDR3 has 14 amino acids. V trimming: 1 base; J trimming: 4 bases; junction bases outside the gene matches: 1. Germline loops: CDR1 SGHAT, CDR2 FQNNGV. The CDR3 DNA follows: TGTGCCAGCAGCTTAGTGACTAGCGGAGAGACCCAGTACTTC. Protein: CASSLVTSGETQYF.

This clone has just one count. The chain carries TRBV19 and TRBJ1-6, with TRBD1 matching 8 bases. Trimming cost V 8 bases and J 4 bases; bases outside gene matches: 7. The germline CDR1 and CDR2 sequences are LNHDA and SQIVND (reference sequence). The CDR3 contains 15 residues. DNA of the CDR3: TGTGCCAGTCAGTACCAGGGGGCTTATAATTCACCCCTCCACTTT. Translation: CASQYQGAYNSPLHF.

The chain couples TRBV7-3 to TRBJ2-1; TRBD2 matches 11 bases. Germline CDR1 reads SGHTA; CDR2 reads FQGTGA. V lost 5 bases and J lost 6; bases outside the gene matches: 6. This CDR3 comprises 15 residues. CDR3 bases: TGTGCCAGCAGCCCACTAGCGGGAGTTCTCAATGAGCAGTTCTTC. It translates to CASSPLAGVLNEQFF.

The rearrangement uses TRBV6-1 and TRBJ1-2; D remains unclear. The germline gives CDR1 MNHNS, CDR2 SASEGT. The CDR3 has 15 residues. V lost 2 bases and J lost 7, with 17 bases in between. The CDR3 is CASSEMARLDGGYTF. The DNA for the CDR3 is TGTGCCAGCAGTGAAATGGCCCGACTCGATGGTGGCTACACCTTC.

Only one count was recorded for this clone. The chain has TRBV7-9 and TRBJ2-5, with 10 bases aligning to TRBD2. Germline-derived CDR1 and CDR2 are SEHNR and FQNEAQ (reference sequence). V trimming: 2 bases; J trimming: 2 bases; junction bases outside the gene matches: 5. The CDR3 sequence is 16 residues long. The CDR3 here is CASSLSWTSGQETQYF. The CDR3 nucleotides read TGTGCCAGCAGCTTATCATGGACTAGCGGACAAGAGACCCAGTACTTC. Full variable domain (outside the CDR3, taken from reference TRBV7-9 and TRBJ2-5): DTGVSQNPRHKITKRGQNVTFRCDPISEHNRLYWYRQTLGQGPEFLTYFQNEAQLEKSRLLSDRFSAERPKGSFSTLEIQRTEQGDSAMYLCASSLSWTSGQETQYFGPGTRLLVL.

The rearrangement links TRBV7-2 to TRBJ2-3; 13 positions match TRBD2. The CDR3 runs to 16 residues. Germline CDR1 and CDR2: SGHTA and FQGNSA. The junction had 5 bases not matched to a gene; V was cut back by 3 bases and J by 5 bases. The CDR3 loop is CASSFTSGGAGDTQYF. The CDR3 DNA is TGTGCCAGCAGCTTCACTAGCGGGGGGGCGGGAGATACGCAGTATTTT. The entire variable domain, with the rest obtained from reference TRBV7-2 and TRBJ2-3, is as follows: GAGVSQSPSNKVTEKGKDVELRCDPISGHTALYWYRQSLGQGLEFLIYFQGNSAPDKSGLPSDRFSAERTGGSVSTLTIQRTQQEDSAVYLCASSFTSGGAGDTQYFGPGTRLTVL.

This clone was seen just once. One end of the junction does not line up with germline, which may come from a read error. The chain employs TRBV5-3 and TRBJ1-2, with D perhaps matching TRBD1 (6 bases). TRBV5-3 is designated an ORF whose function remains uncertain. The CDR3 runs to 14 residues. CDR3 coding DNA: TGTGCCAGCAGCTTGTTTTTGGACAGCTATGGCTACACCTTC. Encoded protein: CASSLFLDSYGYTF.

The V gene is TRBV5-5, the J gene TRBJ1-2; weak D call: TRBD1 (6 bases). V was trimmed by 6 bases and J by 4 bases, leaving 22 bases between them. The CDR3 runs 16 residues. Germline lookup yields CDR1 SGHKS and CDR2 YYEKEE (reference sequence). The CDR3 is CASTPSTGNLFYGYTF. CDR3 DNA sequence: TGTGCCAGCACCCCCTCGACAGGAAACCTCTTCTATGGCTACACCTTC.

V usage is TRBV18 and J usage is TRBJ1-5, with D possibly TRBD1 on 6 matching bases. V lost 2 bases and J lost 3, with 11 bases in between. Germline V CDR1 and CDR2: KGHSH, LQKENI. This CDR3 comprises 15 residues. The CDR3 nucleotides read TGTGCCAGCTCACCAGCCCAGGGGATCAATCAGCCCCAGCATTTT. Translated, it gives CASSPAQGINQPQHF.

As regards this clone: At one end the junction does not follow the germline gene, possibly because of a read error. The CDR3 sequence is CASSPSGLANAGELFF. DNA for the CDR3: TGTGCCAGCTCACCATCGGGACTAGCGAACGCCGGGGAGCTGTTTTTT. This chain links TRBV18 with TRBJ2-2, with TRBD2 identical over 10 bases. The CDR3 is 16 amino acids. CDR1 is KGHSH, CDR2 LQKENI, per germline.

The V call is TRBV6-6, the J call TRBJ1-4, with a tentative D call TRBD1 (5 bases). CDR1 is MNHNY, CDR2 SVGAGI, per germline (reference sequence). Trimming cost V 2 bases and J 10 bases, with 8 bases left between them. This CDR3 comprises 12 residues. The CDR3 loop is CASSYGGGKLFF. The CDR3 nucleotides read TGTGCCAGCAGTTACGGTGGGGGAAAACTGTTTTTT.

The V call is TRBV2, the J call TRBJ1-1; a weak D match, TRBD1 (5 bases). The CDR3 has 13 amino acids. Germline CDR1 and CDR2: SNHLY and FYNNEI. Trimming left V 4 bases short and J 0 bases short, with 6 bases between. CDR3 bases: TGTGCCAGCAGTGGACAGATGAACACTGAAGCTTTCTTT. It is translated as CASSGQMNTEAFF.

The chain carries TRBV9 and TRBJ2-3; D possibly corresponds to TRBD2 (5 bases). Trimming shortened V by 0 bases and J by 8 bases, and 10 bases separated the two germline ends. This CDR3 comprises 13 residues. Germline CDR1 SGDLS, CDR2 YYNGEE. CDR3 DNA: TGTGCCAGCAGCGTAGAACGGGAAGGTACGCAGTATTTT. Its protein is CASSVEREGTQYF.